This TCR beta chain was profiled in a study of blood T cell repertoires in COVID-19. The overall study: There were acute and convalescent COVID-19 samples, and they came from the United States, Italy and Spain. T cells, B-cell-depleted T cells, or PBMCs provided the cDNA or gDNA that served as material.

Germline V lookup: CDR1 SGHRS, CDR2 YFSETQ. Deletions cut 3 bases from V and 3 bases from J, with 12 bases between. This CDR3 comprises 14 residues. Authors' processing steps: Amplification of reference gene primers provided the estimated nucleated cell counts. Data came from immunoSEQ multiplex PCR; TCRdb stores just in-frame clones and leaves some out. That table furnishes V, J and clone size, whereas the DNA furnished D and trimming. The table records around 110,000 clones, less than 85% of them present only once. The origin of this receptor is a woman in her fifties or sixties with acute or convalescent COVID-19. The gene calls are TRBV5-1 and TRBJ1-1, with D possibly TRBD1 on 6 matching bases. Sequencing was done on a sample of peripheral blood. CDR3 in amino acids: CASSSQGMDTEAFF. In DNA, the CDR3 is TGCGCCAGCAGCTCCCAGGGGATGGACACTGAAGCTTTCTTT.